The clone carrying this T cell receptor (beta chain) was observed a handful of times. Its antigen is not known. Unique molecular identifiers were used in preparing the TCRbeta library. TCRdb recomputed calls from the PCR reads with MiXCR, one row per CDR3 protein. The sample lists roughly 340,000 distinct CDR3 sequences; about 16% were seen once. The length of the CDR3 is 14 residues. V gave up 2 bases and J gave up 6 bases, with 8 bases separating them. Germline-derived CDR1 and CDR2 are MNHEY and SMNVEV (reference sequence). The sample originates from a study of T-cell reconstitution after alpha-beta-depleted transplantation in children. Study results and caveats: It was reported that alpha-beta T cells came from several hundred expanded graft clones (about two months after transplant). One year after transplant, T-cell counts and diversity came mostly from newly produced T cells.

This chain connects TRBV27 to TRBJ1-6, with D unresolved. The sequence came from a male patient aged 2-15 years who had a stem cell transplant for acute lymphoblastic leukemia, so the T cells may come from the graft donor. The source was PBMCs, mostly from graft donor cells, collected 360 days after TCRalphabeta/CD19-depleted stem cell transplant. CDR3 sequence: CASSLRGFNSPLHF. DNA for the CDR3: TGTGCCAGCAGTTTACGGGGTTTTAATTCACCCCTCCACTTT.